This passage covers 2 T cell receptor beta chains from one sample sequenced in a study of identifying expanded T cells in peripheral blood. Here immunoSEQ multiplex PCR was the method, and the copy in TCRdb shows in-frame clones only, minus some. The table includes over 90,000 clones, approximately 91% detected once. Specimen: blood. The receptor set was obtained from a person aged 18 to 75 in good health.

This chain connects TRBV18 to TRBJ1-2; TRBD1 agrees at 8 bases. J was trimmed by 2 bases and V by 6 bases; bases with no gene match: 8. Germline V lookup: CDR1 KGHSH, CDR2 LQKENI. CDR3 length equals 15 residues. The CDR3 DNA reads TGTGCCAGCTCGCCAGACAGGGGAGGCAACTATGGCTACACCTTC. Translating gives CASSPDRGGNYGYTF.

The chain links TRBV29-1 to TRBJ1-4; TRBD1 might be the D (5 bases). Germline lookup yields CDR1 SQVTM and CDR2 ANQGSEA. This CDR3 spans 11 amino acids. V shed 5 bases and J shed 7 bases, with 8 bases lying between them. For the CDR3, the DNA is TGCAGCGTTCAAGGGGTTGAAAAACTGTTTTTT. Its protein is CSVQGVEKLFF. Drawing the rest from reference TRBV29-1 and TRBJ1-4, the complete variable domain is SAVISQKPSRDICQRGTSLTIQCQVDSQVTMMFWYRQQPGQSLTLIATANQGSEATYESGFVIDKFPISRPNLTFSTLTVSNMSPEDSSIYLCSVQGVEKLFFGSGTQLSVL.